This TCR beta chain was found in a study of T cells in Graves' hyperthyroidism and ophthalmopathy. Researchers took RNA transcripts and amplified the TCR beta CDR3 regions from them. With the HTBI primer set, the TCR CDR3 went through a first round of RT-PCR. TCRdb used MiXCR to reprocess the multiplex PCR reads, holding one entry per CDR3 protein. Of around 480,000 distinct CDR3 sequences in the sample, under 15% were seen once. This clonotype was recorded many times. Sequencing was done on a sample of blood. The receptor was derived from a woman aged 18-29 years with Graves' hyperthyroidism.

Here the CDR3 DNA reads TGTGCCAGCAGCCAAGAGGGCGGGGAGCTGTTTTTT. It is translated as CASSQEGGELFF. The rearrangement uses TRBV3-1 and TRBJ2-2; D remains unclear. The CDR3 is 12 amino acids. Per germline, CDR1 LGHDT and CDR2 YNNKEL (reference sequence). V was cut by 0 bases and J by 7 bases, with 3 bases left in between. Full variable domain (rest looked up from reference TRBV3-1 and TRBJ2-2): DTAVSQTPKYLVTQMGNDKSIKCEQNLGHDTMYWYKQDSKKFLKIMFSYNNKELIINETVPNRFSPKSPDKAHLNLHINSLELGDSAVYFCASSQEGGELFFGEGSRLTVL.